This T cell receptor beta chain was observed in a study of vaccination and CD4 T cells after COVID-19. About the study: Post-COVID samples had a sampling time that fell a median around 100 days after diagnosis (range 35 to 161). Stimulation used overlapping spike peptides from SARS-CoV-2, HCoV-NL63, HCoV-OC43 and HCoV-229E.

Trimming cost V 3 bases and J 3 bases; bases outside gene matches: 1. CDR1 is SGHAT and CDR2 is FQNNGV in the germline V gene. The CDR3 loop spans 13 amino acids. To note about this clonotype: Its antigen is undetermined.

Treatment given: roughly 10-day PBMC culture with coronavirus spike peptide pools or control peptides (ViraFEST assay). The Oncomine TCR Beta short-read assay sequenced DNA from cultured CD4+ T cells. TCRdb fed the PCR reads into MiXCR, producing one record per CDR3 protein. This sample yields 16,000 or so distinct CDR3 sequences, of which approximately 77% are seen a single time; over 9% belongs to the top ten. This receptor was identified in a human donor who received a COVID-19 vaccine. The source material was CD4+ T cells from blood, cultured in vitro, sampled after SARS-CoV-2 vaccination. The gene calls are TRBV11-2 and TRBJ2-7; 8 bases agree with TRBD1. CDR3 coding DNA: TGTGCCAGCAGCTTTACAGGGGGCTACGAGCAGTACTTC. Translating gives CASSFTGGYEQYF.